This T cell receptor (beta chain) was captured in a study of blood T cell repertoires in COVID-19. Looked up from germline, CDR1 is LNHDA and CDR2 is SQIVND (reference sequence). The CDR3 contains 16 residues. V lost 4 bases, J lost 7 bases, and 11 bases stayed unmatched. Method: immunoSEQ multiplex PCR; TCRdb's copy keeps in-frame clones and lacks some. Counted here are fewer than 250,000 clones, 70% to 90% occurring once; the ten biggest clones make up 7.6%. The chain employs TRBV19 and TRBJ1-5, with TRBD1 matching 9 bases. The sequenced sample consisted of peripheral blood. This sequence was found in a woman aged 45-59 years with active or convalescent COVID-19. Here the CDR3 reads CASSTARTGDSQPQHF. DNA for the CDR3: TGTGCCAGTAGTACGGCTAGGACAGGGGATAGCCAGCCCCAGCATTTT.